These 32 T cell receptor beta chains share one sample of origin, sequenced in a study of CD8 T cells in Susac syndrome. Random hexamers served to reverse transcribe about 0.5 to 1 ug RNA. Each CDR3 protein is one row after TCRdb ran MiXCR on the immunoSEQ multiplex PCR reads. The sample contains about 210,000 distinct CDR3 sequences, 90% to 95% of which appear only once. The sequenced sample consisted of CD4+ T cells from PBMCs. Receptors originate from a human donor in good health.

This clonotype was seen only once. At one of its ends the junction is not consistent with the germline gene, which may arise from a read error. This sequence joins TRBV7-7 and TRBJ2-2; 7 bases map to TRBD1. CDR1 SSHAT and CDR2 FNYEAQ come from the germline V gene (reference sequence). CDR3 length: 16 amino acids. For the CDR3, the DNA is TGTGCTAGCAGAGCCGGGGCAGGGGGAGACACCGGGGAGCTGTTTTTT. It encodes CASRAGAGGDTGELFF.

This chain uses TRBV29-1 with TRBJ2-1; perhaps TRBD2 as D (6 bases). CDR1 and CDR2 from the germline V gene are SQVTM and ANQGSEA. With 0 bases removed from V and 12 bases from J, the gap between germline ends came to 12 bases. The CDR3 is made up of 12 amino acids. The CDR3 is CSVEELRRGQFF. CDR3 in DNA: TGCAGCGTTGAAGAACTGAGGCGGGGGCAGTTCTTC.

This chain joins TRBV5-1 and TRBJ2-6; no definite D call. The germline V gene has CDR1 SGHRS and CDR2 YFSETQ. The CDR3 is made up of 14 amino acids. V was trimmed by 5 bases and J by 2 bases, leaving 8 bases between them. DNA of the CDR3: TGCGCCAGCAGTTCCGCAACTGGGGCCAACGTCCTGACTTTC. Its translation: CASSSATGANVLTF.

The genes are TRBV5-1 and TRBJ1-2; 10 nucleotides match TRBD1. The ends lost 4 bases at V and 2 bases at J; junction bases unmatched: 2. CDR1 SGHRS and CDR2 YFSETQ come from the germline V gene. The CDR3 has 14 amino acids. Written as DNA, the CDR3 is TGCGCCAGCAGCGTGGACAGGGGGAACTATGGCTACACCTTC. Translating it yields CASSVDRGNYGYTF.

The chain uses TRBV28 and TRBJ1-5; 7 bases agree with TRBD1. After removal of 8 bases from V and 6 bases from J, the junction contained 10 bases not matched to a gene. This CDR3 is built from 14 residues. The germline V gene encodes CDR1 MDHEN and CDR2 SYDVKM. The CDR3 protein is CASRVDRVAQPQHF. Here the CDR3 DNA reads TGTGCCAGCCGCGTAGACAGGGTGGCTCAGCCCCAGCATTTT.

The chain joins TRBV11-1 to TRBJ2-2; D might be TRBD1 (6 bases). This CDR3 comprises 14 residues. Per the germline V gene, CDR1 is SGHAT and CDR2 is FQDESV (reference sequence). The V end was cut by 5 bases, the J end by 1 base, with 8 bases between. For the CDR3, the DNA is TGTGCCAGCAGCGTACAGGGGAACACCGGGGAGCTGTTTTTT. Amino acid sequence: CASSVQGNTGELFF.

The gene calls are TRBV5-4 and TRBJ2-7; a weak D match, TRBD2 (5 bases). The CDR3 is 12 residues long. Trimming removed 3 bases from V and 5 bases from J, with 9 bases in between. The germline V gene encodes CDR1 SGHNT and CDR2 YYREEE (reference sequence). CDR3 coding DNA: TGTGCCAGCAGCTCCCCGGGAAACGAGCAGTACGTC. Translated, it gives CASSSPGNEQYV.

This clonotype has only one observation. The V call is TRBV24-1, the J call TRBJ1-1; tentatively, D is TRBD1 (6 bases). The length of the CDR3 is 13 residues. CDR1 and CDR2 (germline): KGHDR, SFDVKD. V dropped 3 bases and J dropped 6 bases, with 10 bases sitting between them. The CDR3 loop is CATSDDRSAEAFF. CDR3 in DNA: TGTGCCACCAGTGATGACAGGAGCGCTGAAGCTTTCTTT.

The chain recombines TRBV27 with TRBJ1-6, with D hard to call. Trimming removed 5 bases from V and 4 bases from J, with 3 bases in between. Germline lookup yields CDR1 MNHEY and CDR2 SMNVEV (reference sequence). This CDR3 comprises 12 residues. The CDR3 sequence is CASSPYNSPLHF. CDR3 DNA sequence: TGTGCCAGCAGTCCTTATAATTCACCCCTCCACTTT.

J is TRBJ1-5 and V is TRBV12-3 or TRBV12-4; D gene ambiguous. The CDR3 is made up of 13 amino acids. Trimming removed 2 bases at V and 6 bases at J, with 8 bases between. The CDR3 bases are TGTGCCAGCAGTTTAATCACGCGTCAGCCCCAGCATTTT. It yields the protein CASSLITRQPQHF.

The chain employs TRBV29-1 and TRBJ1-1, with D perhaps TRBD1 (6 bases). V dropped 6 bases and J dropped 1 base, with 15 bases sitting between them. Per the germline V gene, CDR1 is SQVTM and CDR2 is ANQGSEA. The CDR3 is 14 residues long. The CDR3 sequence: CSVARQAPNTEAFF. As DNA, the CDR3 is TGCAGCGTGGCCAGACAGGCCCCGAACACTGAAGCTTTCTTT. The variable domain in full, completed from reference TRBV29-1 and TRBJ1-1, reads SAVISQKPSRDICQRGTSLTIQCQVDSQVTMMFWYRQQPGQSLTLIATANQGSEATYESGFVIDKFPISRPNLTFSTLTVSNMSPEDSSIYLCSVARQAPNTEAFFGQGTRLTVV.

The chain is built from TRBV4-3 and TRBJ1-5; unclear D gene. The germline CDR1 and CDR2 sequences are LGHNA and YSLEER. The CDR3 consists of 15 residues. V lost 1 base and J 5 bases, leaving 12 bases between the germline ends. CDR3 nucleotides: TGCGCCAGCAGCCAAGGGACGGTGTCGGATCAGCCCCAGCATTTT. Encoded protein: CASSQGTVSDQPQHF.

This rearrangement joins TRBV7-9 to TRBJ2-7; no clear D. Between the trimmed V and J ends, which lost 0 bases and 0 bases, there was a span of 15 bases. The CDR3 consists of 17 residues. Germline V gene lookup returns CDR1 SEHNR and CDR2 FQNEAQ (reference sequence). The CDR3, as DNA: TGTGCCAGCAGCTTAGCGCACATGGCATACGCCTCCTACGAGCAGTACTTC. Protein product: CASSLAHMAYASYEQYF.

This chain uses TRBV7-9 with TRBJ1-1, with D uncertain. This CDR3 has 12 amino acids. The germline gives CDR1 SEHNR, CDR2 FQNEAQ (reference sequence). The CDR3 DNA reads TGTGCAGTATACAGAGAAAACACTGAAGCTTTCTTT. Encoded protein: CAVYRENTEAFF.

This clonotype was detected once. The chain carries TRBV6-1 and TRBJ2-1; TRBD2 matches 13 bases. The germline V gene has CDR1 MNHNS and CDR2 SASEGT. After removal of 5 bases from V and 7 bases from J, the junction contained 11 bases not matched to a gene. There are 17 residues in the CDR3. CDR3 in DNA: TGTGCCAGCAGTCCCGCGGTTACTAGCGGGGGGGGTAATGAGCAGTTCTTC. This translates into CASSPAVTSGGGNEQFF.

The chain recombines TRBV30 with TRBJ2-3; TRBD2 might be the D (6 bases). This CDR3 is 14 amino acids long. Germline V CDR1 and CDR2: GTSNPN, SVGIG (reference sequence). The V gene lost 5 bases and the J gene lost 6 bases, with 18 bases spanning the gap. CDR3 sequence reads: CAWCGGTLRDTQYF. In DNA form, the CDR3 reads TGTGCCTGGTGTGGTGGGACTCTTAGGGATACGCAGTATTTT.

This chain connects TRBV14 to TRBJ2-1, with TRBD1 identical over 7 bases. This CDR3 comprises 17 residues. The germline CDR1 and CDR2 sequences are SGHDN and FVKESK. The V gene end was trimmed by 0 bases and the J gene end by 6 bases; junction bases not matched to a gene: 11. In DNA, the CDR3 is TGTGCCAGCAGCCAAGATCGAGACAGGGTATCGGGCAATGAGCAGTTCTTC. Amino acid sequence: CASSQDRDRVSGNEQFF.

V usage is TRBV29-1 and J usage is TRBJ1-1; a weak D match, TRBD1 (6 bases). CDR1 and CDR2 (germline): SQVTM, ANQGSEA. The CDR3 loop spans 13 amino acids. Trimming took 7 bases from V and 5 from J, leaving 17 bases between them. DNA for the CDR3: TGCAGCGCCCAAAGGGGGGCGCGAACTGAAGCTTTCTTT. Translated: CSAQRGARTEAFF. Full variable domain (missing parts from reference TRBV29-1 and TRBJ1-1): SAVISQKPSRDICQRGTSLTIQCQVDSQVTMMFWYRQQPGQSLTLIATANQGSEATYESGFVIDKFPISRPNLTFSTLTVSNMSPEDSSIYLCSAQRGARTEAFFGQGTRLTVV.

The chain carries TRBV5-1 and TRBJ1-2; the match to TRBD1 covers 7 bases. The CDR3 is made up of 14 amino acids. Germline V lookup: CDR1 SGHRS, CDR2 YFSETQ. V dropped 4 bases and J dropped 3; count of bases not matched to a gene: 6. The CDR3 DNA reads as TGCGCCAGCAGCGTGGGACAGACCTACTATGGCTACACCTTC. Translation gives CASSVGQTYYGYTF. Drawing the rest from reference TRBV5-1 and TRBJ1-2, the complete variable domain is KAGVTQTPRYLIKTRGQQVTLSCSPISGHRSVSWYQQTPGQGLQFLFEYFSETQRNKGNFPGRFSGRQFSNSRSEMNVSTLELGDSALYLCASSVGQTYYGYTFGSGTRLTVV.

The chain is built from TRBV19 and TRBJ1-1; 7 bases are a match to TRBD1. This CDR3 region has 11 residues. Germline V gene sequence: CDR1 LNHDA, CDR2 SQIVND (reference sequence). J lost 3 bases, V lost 10 bases, and 2 bases had no gene match. CDR3 coding DNA: TGTGCCACAGGGGGGGACACTGAAGCTTTCTTT. It codes for CATGGDTEAFF.

The chain employs TRBV29-1 and TRBJ1-1; D unresolved. Germline V gene data show CDR1 as SQVTM and CDR2 as ANQGSEA. The CDR3 runs to 12 residues. With 2 bases removed from V and 2 bases from J, the gap between germline ends came to 6 bases. CDR3 in amino acids: CSVEPINTEAFF. DNA for the CDR3: TGCAGCGTTGAACCCATCAACACTGAAGCTTTCTTT.

The chain joins TRBV20-1 to TRBJ2-2; the D is unclear. The CDR3 runs to 15 residues. CDR1 and CDR2 (germline): DFQATT, SNEGSKA (reference sequence). Deletions cut 4 bases from V and 1 base from J, with 13 bases between. The CDR3 nucleotides are TGCAGTGCTAAACGAGGACCCATGAACACCGGGGAGCTGTTTTTT. It is translated as CSAKRGPMNTGELFF.

The chain links TRBV28 to TRBJ1-5; D ambiguous. Per germline, CDR1 MDHEN and CDR2 SYDVKM. The CDR3 runs to 12 residues. The V end lost 1 base, the J end lost 7 bases, and 5 bases lay between the germline ends. The CDR3 DNA sequence: TGTGCCAGCAGTTTATTTGGCCAGCCCCAGCATTTT. Amino acids: CASSLFGQPQHF.

This chain connects TRBV19 to TRBJ2-7, with 7 nucleotides matching TRBD1. Trimming took 5 bases from V and 7 from J; bases not matched to a gene: 8. Germline assignment: CDR1 LNHDA and CDR2 SQIVND (reference sequence). The CDR3 runs 13 residues. Here the CDR3 DNA reads TGTGCCAGTAGTCCCGGGACAGCCGGTGAGCAGTACTTC. The encoded protein is CASSPGTAGEQYF.

The gene calls are TRBV7-9 and TRBJ1-1, with a weak D call TRBD1 (5 bases). Germline CDR1 reads SEHNR; CDR2 reads FQNEAQ (reference sequence). Trimming removed 5 bases from V and 8 bases from J, with 15 bases in between. The CDR3 has 13 amino acids. The CDR3 nucleotides read TGTGCCAGCAGCGGCAGGTCCTGGGGCGAAGCTTTCTTT. This translates into CASSGRSWGEAFF.

The chain's CDR3 is CATSEGGQGSGYTF. The CDR3 region has the DNA TGTGCCACCAGTGAGGGAGGACAGGGGTCCGGCTACACCTTC. The V call is TRBV24-1, the J call TRBJ1-2, with 9 bases fitting TRBD1. This CDR3 is built from 14 residues. In germline, CDR1 is KGHDR, CDR2 SFDVKD. V shed 4 bases, J shed 8 bases, and the junction held 7 bases outside the gene matches.

The DNA of the CDR3 is TGTGCCAGCTCCACTGGCGGGGGGGTCCATGAGCAGTTCTTC. Residues: CASSTGGGVHEQFF. V gene TRBV18 combines with J gene TRBJ2-1; 9 nucleotides align to TRBD2. This CDR3 is 14 amino acids long. The V gene end was trimmed by 6 bases and the J gene end by 8 bases; junction bases not matched to a gene: 8. Looked up from germline, CDR1 is KGHSH and CDR2 is LQKENI.

The V and J genes are TRBV27 and TRBJ2-5; 9 bases line up with TRBD1. The CDR3 consists of 18 residues. The J segment lost 1 base and the V segment lost 5 bases, leaving 14 bases of the junction unmatched. Germline V gene sequence: CDR1 MNHEY, CDR2 SMNVEV (reference sequence). The CDR3 here is CASSPTQDRGRIQETQYF. Here the CDR3 DNA reads TGTGCCAGCAGTCCGACTCAAGACAGGGGGAGGATCCAAGAGACCCAGTACTTC.

This rearrangement joins TRBV13 to TRBJ2-3; perhaps TRBD2 as D (5 bases). CDR1 and CDR2 from the germline V gene are PRHDT and FYEKMQ (reference sequence). The CDR3 sequence is 15 residues long. The V end was cut by 3 bases, the J end by 2 bases, with 12 bases between. CDR3 protein: CASSLEEIDTDTQYF. In DNA form, the CDR3 reads TGTGCCAGCAGCTTGGAGGAAATTGACACAGATACGCAGTATTTT.

The V gene is TRBV30, the J gene TRBJ1-1; D remains ambiguous. CDR3 length: 13 amino acids. Trimming left V 4 bases short and J 1 base short, with 10 bases between. CDR1 is GTSNPN, CDR2 SVGIG, per germline (reference sequence). CDR3: CAWNRERNTEAFF. CDR3 nucleotides: TGTGCCTGGAATAGGGAAAGGAACACTGAAGCTTTCTTT.

In its sample, this clonotype was seen a few times. The chain combines TRBV12-3 or TRBV12-4 with TRBJ1-1; D call uncertain. Trimming took off 2 bases at V and 3 bases at J, with 7 bases between the two ends. This CDR3 region has 13 residues. Here the CDR3 DNA reads TGTGCCAGCAGTTTAAACGGAGACACTGAAGCTTTCTTT. Its protein product is CASSLNGDTEAFF.

The chain has TRBV5-4 and TRBJ2-7, with a weak D call TRBD2 (6 bases). CDR1 is SGHNT and CDR2 is YYREEE in the germline V gene (reference sequence). V was pared by 10 bases and J by 3 bases, with 17 bases between. This CDR3 contains 13 residues. As DNA, the CDR3 is TGTGCCCCGTCCGGAGGGTCCTTCTACGAGCAGTACGTC. This codes for CAPSGGSFYEQYV.